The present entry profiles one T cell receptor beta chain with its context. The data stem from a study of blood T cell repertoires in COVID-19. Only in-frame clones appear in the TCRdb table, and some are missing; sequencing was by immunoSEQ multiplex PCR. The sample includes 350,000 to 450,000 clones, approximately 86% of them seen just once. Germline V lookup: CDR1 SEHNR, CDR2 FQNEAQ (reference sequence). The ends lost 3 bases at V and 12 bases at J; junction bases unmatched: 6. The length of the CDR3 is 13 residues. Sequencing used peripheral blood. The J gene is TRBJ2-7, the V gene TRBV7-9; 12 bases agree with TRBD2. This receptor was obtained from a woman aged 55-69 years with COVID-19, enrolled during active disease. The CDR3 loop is CASSFSTSGGLYF. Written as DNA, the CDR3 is TGTGCCAGCAGCTTCTCGACTAGCGGGGGCCTGTACTTC. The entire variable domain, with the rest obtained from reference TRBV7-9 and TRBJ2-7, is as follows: DTGVSQNPRHKITKRGQNVTFRCDPISEHNRLYWYRQTLGQGPEFLTYFQNEAQLEKSRLLSDRFSAERPKGSFSTLEIQRTEQGDSAMYLCASSFSTSGGLYFGPGTRLTVT.